This is a list of T cell receptor beta chains from one sample in a study of cytomegalovirus exposure and HLA in healthy donors. The protocol was immunoSEQ multiplex PCR, while the TCRdb copy is restricted to in-frame clones and leaves out a portion. The sample's table shows about 200,000 clones. The sequencing sample was made of PBMCs. Receptors originate from a girl aged 2 to 9 in good health and CMV-seropositive. Each CDR3 is given with its conserved first and last residue. The D gene is left open where the match is weak.

d_gene | j_gene | v_gene | CDR3aa | CDR3nt
. | TRBJ1-2 | TRBV13 | CASSSEGQYGYTF | TGTGCCAGCAGCTCCGAGGGTCAGTATGGCTACACCTTC
. | TRBJ1-1 | TRBV2 | CASNGQTLNTEAFF | TGTGCCAGCAACGGACAGACCTTGAACACTGAAGCTTTCTTT
. | TRBJ1-1 | TRBV25-1 | CASRDPGWNTEAFF | TGTGCCAGCAGGGATCCAGGGTGGAATACTGAAGCTTTCTTT
TRBD1 | TRBJ1-1 | TRBV28 | CASRYPTGEYAEAFF | TGTGCCAGCAGGTACCCGACAGGGGAATACGCTGAAGCTTTCTTT
TRBD1 | TRBJ2-1 | TRBV19 | CASSMTGAYNEQFF | TGTGCCAGTAGTATGACAGGGGCCTACAATGAGCAGTTCTTC
. | TRBJ2-3 | TRBV5-1 | CASSLRGNTDTQYF | TGCGCCAGCAGCTTGCGGGGGAACACAGATACGCAGTATTTT
. | TRBJ2-5 | TRBV5-1 | CASSLASTQETQYF | TGCGCCAGCAGCTTGGCGTCGACTCAAGAGACCCAGTACTTC
. | TRBJ2-1 | TRBV29-1 | CSVEASSYNEQFF | TGCAGCGTTGAAGCGAGCTCCTACAATGAGCAGTTCTTC
. | TRBJ2-3 | TRBV2 | CASSIGTLSTDTQYF | TGTGCCAGCAGTATCGGGACTCTAAGCACAGATACGCAGTATTTT
. | TRBJ2-2 | TRBV7-8 | CASSWDINTGELFF | TGTGCCAGCAGCTGGGACATAAACACCGGGGAGCTGTTTTTT
TRBD1 | TRBJ1-4 | TRBV28 | CASSSTRQGLANEKLFF | TGTGCCAGCAGTTCGACGAGACAGGGTTTGGCTAATGAAAAACTGTTTTTT
. | TRBJ2-7 | TRBV6-6 | CASNPGQLRSEQYF | TGTGCCAGCAACCCAGGACAGCTAAGGAGCGAGCAGTACTTC
. | TRBJ1-3 | TRBV4-2 | CASSQDQVGLGSGNTIYF | TGTGCCAGCAGCCAAGATCAGGTGGGACTTGGCTCTGGAAACACCATATATTTT
. | TRBJ2-3 | TRBV5-4 | CASSLVGSTDTQYF | TGTGCCAGCAGCTTGGTGGGCAGCACAGATACGCAGTATTTT
. | TRBJ2-5 | TRBV18 | CASSPQGGQETQYF | TGTGCCAGCTCTCCACAGGGAGGACAAGAGACCCAGTACTTC
. | TRBJ2-1 | TRBV14 | CASSQEDDRDFHEQFF | TGTGCCAGCAGCCAAGAGGACGATAGGGACTTCCATGAGCAGTTCTTC
TRBD2 | TRBJ2-3 | TRBV6-5 | CASSPGTSGTDTQYF | TGTGCCAGCAGTCCAGGGACTAGCGGCACAGATACGCAGTATTTT
. | TRBJ2-3 | TRBV6-4 | CASSSDRFTDTQYF | TGTGCCAGCAGCTCTGACAGGTTCACAGATACGCAGTATTTT
. | TRBJ1-1 | TRBV11-2 | CASSLGLRAKNTEAFF | TGTGCCAGCAGCTTAGGGTTGCGGGCTAAGAACACTGAAGCTTTCTTT
. | TRBJ2-3 | TRBV6-1 | CASSGRLGITPDTQYF | TGTGCCAGCAGTGGCCGACTAGGGATCACACCAGATACGCAGTATTTT
. | TRBJ2-2 | TRBV6-1 | CASMPRVTGELFF | TGTGCCAGCATGCCCAGGGTGACCGGGGAGCTGTTTTTT
. | TRBJ1-4 | TRBV6-5 | CASSYSNSPNEKLFF | TGTGCCAGCAGTTACTCGAACAGCCCTAATGAAAAACTGTTTTTT
. | TRBJ2-2 | TRBV27 | CASSLMSGELFF | TGTGCCAGCAGTTTGATGAGCGGGGAGCTGTTTTTT
TRBD1 | TRBJ1-2 | TRBV28 | CASSLTGPYGYTF | TGTGCCAGCAGTTTGACAGGGCCCTATGGCTACACCTTC
. | TRBJ2-3 | TRBV10-2 | CASRGGAGTDTQYF | TGCGCCAGCAGGGGAGGAGCTGGCACAGATACGCAGTATTTT
TRBD2 | TRBJ2-4 | TRBV2 | CASRVGLARSKNIQYF | TGTGCCAGCAGGGTCGGACTAGCGCGGTCCAAAAACATTCAGTACTTC
TRBD1 | TRBJ2-5 | TRBV6-5 | CASRGTVQETQYF | TGTGCCAGCCGAGGGACAGTACAAGAGACCCAGTACTTC
TRBD1 | TRBJ2-7 | TRBV28 | CASSRTPGTANYYEQYF | TGTGCCAGCAGTCGTACCCCCGGGACAGCAAACTACTACGAGCAGTACTTC
. | TRBJ2-2 | TRBV19 | CASSIDLPGELFF | TGTGCCAGTAGTATAGATCTCCCCGGGGAGCTGTTTTTT
. | TRBJ2-7 | TRBV10-1 | CASSSAATGEQYF | TGCGCCAGCAGTTCGGCAGCAACGGGGGAGCAGTACTTC